This T cell receptor (beta chain) was retrieved from a study of cytomegalovirus exposure and HLA in healthy donors. Study-wide context: Assignment to the Caucasian-associated ancestry cluster applied to around four fifths of the 350 to 500 genotyped donors.

Only a few counts were recorded for this clone. The antigen is not known. PCR amplification relied on 60 Vbeta primers (plus 13 Jbeta primers). This table comes from immunoSEQ multiplex PCR, and its TCRdb copy is limited to in-frame clones, with some not included. The data show roughly 180,000 clones, roughly four fifths seen once. Germline CDR1 and CDR2: LNHNV and YYDKDF (reference sequence). The CDR3 extends over 15 amino acids. Trimming at V came to 1 base and at J to 2 bases, leaving 1 base not matched to a gene. General observations from the study: The dataset shows that most TCR sequences were rare, while some public TCRs occurred in many donors.

The sample comprised PBMCs. The sequence derives from a female donor in good health and CMV-seronegative. The chain combines TRBV15 with TRBJ2-7, with TRBD1 matching over 11 bases. CDR3 in amino acids: CATSRGGQGAYEQYF. CDR3 nucleotides: TGTGCCACCAGCAGAGGGGGACAGGGGGCCTACGAGCAGTACTTC.